This passage covers 23 T cell receptor beta chains from one sample sequenced in a study of quantifying T cell responses using KT2 cells. About the research overall: cDNA was made from DNase-treated RNA using alpha and beta constant primers.

A single-stranded UMI oligo with SP2 sequence was ligated to cDNA 3' ends. The first PCR ran roughly 4 cycles with an equimolar RC1.1 and RC1.2 beta primer mix. Each CDR3 protein gets one entry after TCRdb re-called the UMI-ligation and nested PCR reads with MiXCR. Counted here are some 34,000 distinct CDR3 sequences, about 9.4% occurring once; the ten biggest clones make up more than 9.5%. Sequencing was carried out using PBMCs spiked with cells of the T cell clone KT2. The receptors were sampled from a human donor.

This chain uses TRBV15 with TRBJ1-4; 9 nucleotides line up with TRBD1. Germline-derived CDR1 and CDR2 are LNHNV and YYDKDF (reference sequence). The CDR3 has 14 amino acids. Trimming cost V 5 bases and J 10 bases; bases outside gene matches: 8. CDR3 sequence reads: CATSADRGFGKLFF. DNA of the CDR3: TGTGCCACCAGCGCGGACAGGGGCTTCGGAAAACTGTTTTTT.

This clonotype has more than one count but fewer than ten. At one end the junction does not follow the germline gene, possibly because of a read error. The chain uses TRBV19 and TRBJ2-3; no definite D call. There are 13 residues in the CDR3. Germline loops: CDR1 LNHDA, CDR2 SQIVND (reference sequence). CDR3 nucleotide sequence: TGTGCCAGTAGGCAGATCAACACAGATATGCAGTATTTT. Protein: CASRQINTDMQYF.

This clonotype was seen at least ten times. The rearrangement uses TRBV4-1 and TRBJ2-3; 11 positions match TRBD1. Germline V CDR1 and CDR2: MGHRA, YSYEKL. The trim removed 4 bases at V and 5 bases at J, leaving 8 bases unmatched. The CDR3 runs to 16 residues. In nucleotides, the CDR3 is TGCGCCAGCAGCCCCAGGCCGGGACAGGGGGAAGATACGCAGTATTTT. This gives the protein CASSPRPGQGEDTQYF.

This clonotype was counted ten times or more. The chain links TRBV12-3 or TRBV12-4 to TRBJ2-5; no definite D call. The V end lost 6 bases, the J end lost 5 bases, and 13 bases lay between the germline ends. The CDR3 covers 13 residues. This CDR3 is CASSTGARETQYF. CDR3 DNA: TGTGCCAGCAGCACCGGAGCACGCGAGACCCAGTACTTC.

The CDR3 is CATSSLGGELFF. The CDR3 region has the DNA TGTGCCACCAGCAGCTTGGGCGGGGAGCTGTTTTTT. J is TRBJ2-2 and V is TRBV15; D gene ambiguous. Germline V gives CDR1 LNHNV, CDR2 YYDKDF (reference sequence). The CDR3 is made up of 12 amino acids. Trimming took 3 bases from V and 7 from J, leaving 6 bases between them.

The gene calls are TRBV6-5 and TRBJ2-1; TRBD2 might be the D (6 bases). CDR1 is MNHEY, CDR2 SVGAGI, per germline. V was clipped by 3 bases and J by 7 bases, with 16 bases between them. The CDR3 extends over 15 amino acids. The CDR3 DNA follows: TGTGCCAGCAGTTATGGAGGGTCCACCACGAATGAGCAGTTCTTC. It specifies CASSYGGSTTNEQFF.

This clonotype occurred a few times. The V gene is TRBV3-1, the J gene TRBJ2-1; TRBD2 matches at 7 bases. The CDR3 is 15 amino acids. CDR1 is LGHDT, CDR2 YNNKEL, per germline (reference sequence). The ends lost 3 bases at V and 4 bases at J; junction bases unmatched: 6. CDR3 sequence: CASSQGAGRYNEQFF. CDR3 nucleotide sequence: TGTGCCAGCAGCCAGGGAGCGGGAAGATACAATGAGCAGTTCTTC.

This clonotype has a count of ten or more. The rearrangement uses TRBV20-1 and TRBJ2-1, with TRBD2 identical over 10 bases. Germline CDR1 is DFQATT and CDR2 is SNEGSKA (reference sequence). CDR3 size: 14 residues. J gave up 4 bases and V 3 bases, and 3 bases lay outside the gene matches. CDR3 amino acids: CSASLAGAYNEQFF. The CDR3 bases are TGCAGTGCTAGCCTAGCGGGGGCATACAATGAGCAGTTCTTC.

CDR3 DNA sequence: TGTGCCAGTAGTATCGGCCGCGCCCCAGGCAATGAGCAGTTCTTC. Its translation is CASSIGRAPGNEQFF. V is TRBV19 and J is TRBJ2-1, with D hard to call. The CDR3 length is 15 residues. The V end was cut by 3 bases, the J end by 6 bases, with 15 bases between. Germline values: CDR1 LNHDA, CDR2 SQIVND (reference sequence).

This clonotype came up many times. The rearrangement joins TRBV4-2 to TRBJ2-4, with 9 nucleotides matching TRBD2. V shed 2 bases and J 11 bases; nucleotides not matched to a gene: 10. Per the germline V gene, CDR1 is LGHNA and CDR2 is YNFKEQ. The CDR3 runs 15 residues. The CDR3 DNA sequence: TGTGCCAGCAGCCAAAGCGAGGGGGCTAGCGGGGTTCAGTACTTC. Residues: CASSQSEGASGVQYF.

Many counts were recorded for this clonotype. This sequence joins TRBV20-1 and TRBJ2-3; 9 nucleotides agree with TRBD2. The CDR3 runs to 13 residues. J lost 9 bases, V lost 4 bases, and 8 bases had no gene match. Germline loops: CDR1 DFQATT, CDR2 SNEGSKA (reference sequence). DNA for the CDR3: TGCAGTGCTAAGACTAGCGGACAAGAGACGCAGTATTTT. It is translated as CSAKTSGQETQYF.

The CDR3 here is CASSVGSDTGELFF. CDR3 nucleotides: TGTGCCAGCAGCGTAGGGTCTGACACCGGGGAGCTGTTTTTT. V and J are TRBV9 and TRBJ2-2, with unresolved D. Germline CDR1 and CDR2: SGDLS and YYNGEE. Deletions cut 0 bases from V and 3 bases from J, with 6 bases between. This CDR3 is built from 14 residues.

This clonotype came up a few times. The chain uses TRBV27 and TRBJ2-1, with 11 bases matching TRBD2. Germline V gene sequence: CDR1 MNHEY, CDR2 SMNVEV (reference sequence). Germline trimming cut 3 bases from V and 9 bases from J; bases unmatched to any gene: 7. The CDR3 is 15 amino acids. CDR3 amino acids: CASSFSSGGRREQFF. The CDR3 bases are TGTGCCAGCAGTTTTTCTAGCGGGGGGCGGCGTGAGCAGTTCTTC.

This chain joins TRBV11-3 and TRBJ2-2; no clear D gene. In germline, CDR1 is SGHNT, CDR2 YENEEA. CDR3 length: 18 residues. V was pared by 5 bases and J by 6 bases, with 25 bases between. The DNA for the CDR3 is TGTGCCAGCAGCCTAGGTGGGAATAGTCGAGCCGACCCCGGGGAGCTGTTTTTT. Translating gives CASSLGGNSRADPGELFF.

This clonotype has more than one count but fewer than ten. CDR3 DNA sequence: TGTGCCAGCAGCGAGAGGGTGGGTCGGGGGTACAATGAGCAGTTCTTC. Residues: CASSERVGRGYNEQFF. This chain uses TRBV9 with TRBJ2-1; a weak D match, TRBD2 (6 bases). Germline CDR1 SGDLS, CDR2 YYNGEE. V lost 3 bases, J lost 4 bases, and 17 bases lay in between. The CDR3 has 16 residues.

This clonotype was seen a few times. The chain links TRBV6-4 to TRBJ1-3; D is uncertain. V shed 3 bases and J shed 0 bases, with 15 bases lying between them. The CDR3 length is 17 residues. Germline CDR1 MRHNA, CDR2 SNTAGT. CDR3 bases: TGTGCCAGCAGTGATTTGGGCCGCATCTTCTCTGGAAACACCATATATTTT. Translation gives CASSDLGRIFSGNTIYF.

The table lists this clonotype with a few counts. This chain uses TRBV4-2 with TRBJ1-4, with unresolved D. V lost 0 bases to trimming and J lost 7 bases, with 15 bases between them. CDR1 is LGHNA and CDR2 is YNFKEQ in the germline V gene. The length of the CDR3 is 16 residues. The CDR3 here is CASSQEGREKFEKLFF. The CDR3 DNA reads as TGTGCCAGCAGCCAAGAAGGACGGGAAAAGTTTGAAAAACTGTTTTTT.

About this clonotype itself: This sequence may be a read error, since a much larger clone differs from it by one base. V usage is TRBV20-1 and J usage is TRBJ1-1; 8 positions agree with TRBD1. J gave up 7 bases and V 1 base, and 5 bases lay outside the gene matches. The CDR3 is made up of 13 amino acids. Germline lookup yields CDR1 DFQATT and CDR2 SNEGSKA (reference sequence). The CDR3 coding sequence is TGCAGTGCTAGAGGCGACAGGGGCAGTGAAGCTTTCTTT. The encoded protein is CSARGDRGSEAFF.

This clonotype was counted a few times. V usage is TRBV20-1 and J usage is TRBJ2-3; D is unresolved. The CDR3 length is 15 residues. CDR1 DFQATT and CDR2 SNEGSKA come from the germline V gene (reference sequence). V lost 6 bases and J 6 bases, leaving 22 bases between the germline ends. Here the CDR3 reads CSATPALERWDTQYF. CDR3 nucleotide sequence: TGCAGTGCAACCCCGGCGCTAGAGAGATGGGATACGCAGTATTTT.

This sequence joins TRBV7-2 and TRBJ2-3; D is ambiguous. V lost 5 bases and J lost 1, with 4 bases in between. Germline CDR1 and CDR2: SGHTA and FQGNSA. The CDR3 contains 12 residues. CDR3 sequence (DNA): TGTGCCAGCAGCCGGCGCACAGATACGCAGTATTTT. As protein: CASSRRTDTQYF.

The V call is TRBV6-6, the J call TRBJ1-1; perhaps TRBD1 as D (6 bases). The V gene's germline CDR1 is MNHNY and CDR2 SVGAGI (reference sequence). V was clipped by 5 bases and J by 1 base, with 14 bases between them. The CDR3 is 15 residues long. For the CDR3, the DNA is TGTGCCAGCAGTCCCGGGAGACAGGCGAACACTGAAGCTTTCTTT. Protein product: CASSPGRQANTEAFF.

There are many counts of this clonotype. This rearrangement joins TRBV4-1 to TRBJ2-1, with a possible D match to TRBD2 (6 bases). V lost 1 base to trimming and J lost 8 bases, with 12 bases between them. The length of the CDR3 is 14 residues. The germline gives CDR1 MGHRA, CDR2 YSYEKL. CDR3 in amino acids: CASSQAVRRDEQFF. The DNA of the CDR3 is TGCGCCAGCAGCCAAGCGGTTCGGAGGGATGAGCAGTTCTTC.

This clonotype was counted many times. The chain carries TRBV20-1 and TRBJ1-5, with 8 bases lining up with TRBD1. CDR3 size: 14 residues. The germline CDR1 and CDR2 sequences are DFQATT and SNEGSKA (reference sequence). The ends lost 6 bases at V and 3 bases at J; junction bases unmatched: 7. The CDR3 region is CSASRGRVNQPQHF. CDR3 sequence (DNA): TGCAGTGCCAGCAGGGGGCGCGTCAATCAGCCCCAGCATTTT.